Shown below are 25 T cell receptor beta chains from a single sample sequenced in a study of Ad26.COV2.S vaccination and SARS-CoV-2 variants. Treatment reported: around 19 received Ad26.COV2.S at low or high dose, single or two shots; about 5 received placebo; per-sample allocation not given. The samples date from day 63 after the first vaccine or placebo injection. Profiled with immunoSEQ multiplex PCR; TCRdb holds only in-frame clones, not every one. The sample lists approximately 460,000 clones; roughly nine tenths were seen once. Here the sequenced sample was peripheral blood, taken in a trial of Ad26.COV2.S vaccine versus placebo. The origin of the receptors is a person aged 18-65 years who received the Ad26.COV2.S COVID-19 vaccine or a placebo.

The gene calls are TRBV15 and TRBJ1-1; D call uncertain. Per the germline V gene, CDR1 is LNHNV and CDR2 is YYDKDF (reference sequence). This CDR3 has 16 residues. V was shortened by 3 bases and J by 1 base, with 15 bases between the two germline ends. CDR3 coding DNA: TGTGCCACCAGCAGGTCCCTCGGAGGTTCGAACACTGAAGCTTTCTTT. It codes for CATSRSLGGSNTEAFF.

This clone was detected only once. This chain connects TRBV19 to TRBJ1-5, with D maybe TRBD1 (5 bases). Germline CDR1 and CDR2: LNHDA and SQIVND (reference sequence). Trimming took 9 bases from V and 9 from J, leaving 15 bases between them. The CDR3 consists of 12 residues. The CDR3 DNA sequence: TGTGCCAGCAGCGACCGGGGCGGGCCCCAGCATTTT. Encoded protein: CASSDRGGPQHF. The full variable domain, its missing parts supplied by reference TRBV19 and TRBJ1-5, is DGGITQSPKYLFRKEGQNVTLSCEQNLNHDAMYWYRQDPGQGLRLIYYSQIVNDFQKGDIAEGYSVSREKKESFPLTVTSAQKNPTAFYLCASSDRGGPQHFGDGTRLSIL.

CDR3 sequence: CASSTGTGAGELFF. CDR3 nucleotides: TGCGCCAGCAGCACCGGGACAGGGGCCGGGGAGCTGTTTTTT. The V gene is TRBV5-1, the J gene TRBJ2-2; 10 bases agree with TRBD1. This CDR3 is built from 14 residues. V dropped 4 bases and J dropped 6; count of bases not matched to a gene: 3. Germline-derived CDR1 and CDR2 are SGHRS and YFSETQ.

The chain uses TRBV28 and TRBJ1-5; 7 nucleotides match TRBD1. Germline V lookup: CDR1 MDHEN, CDR2 SYDVKM. The J segment lost 1 base and the V segment lost 3 bases, leaving 18 bases of the junction unmatched. This CDR3 comprises 20 residues. The CDR3 nucleotides read TGTGCCAGCAGTTTCCGAATATGGGGGCGGACAGGTGGGAGCAATCAGCCCCAGCATTTT. Its translation is CASSFRIWGRTGGSNQPQHF.

This chain links TRBV29-1 with TRBJ1-1; no reliable D call. This CDR3 comprises 11 residues. V lost 4 bases to trimming and J lost 0 bases, with 3 bases between them. CDR1 SQVTM and CDR2 ANQGSEA come from the germline V gene. CDR3 in DNA: TGCAGCGTTGCGGTGAACACTGAAGCTTTCTTT. Its protein is CSVAVNTEAFF.

V usage is TRBV4-2 and J usage is TRBJ2-7, with D unclear. V was clipped by 0 bases and J by 3 bases, with 12 bases between them. Germline CDR1 reads LGHNA; CDR2 reads YNFKEQ. The CDR3 is 15 residues long. CDR3 region: CASSQDPYTNYEQYF. The DNA for the CDR3 is TGTGCCAGCAGCCAAGATCCTTACACCAACTACGAGCAGTACTTC.

This clone was found a few times. The V call is TRBV7-9, the J call TRBJ2-5; 11 bases align to TRBD2. CDR1 and CDR2 (germline): SEHNR, FQNEAQ (reference sequence). With V trimmed by 5 bases and J by 4 bases, 9 bases remained unmatched. The CDR3 is 16 amino acids. CDR3 residues: CASSTPTSGTGETQYF. Written as DNA, the CDR3 is TGTGCCAGCAGCACTCCGACTAGCGGGACTGGAGAGACCCAGTACTTC. The full variable domain, rest sourced from reference TRBV7-9 and TRBJ2-5, is DTGVSQNPRHKITKRGQNVTFRCDPISEHNRLYWYRQTLGQGPEFLTYFQNEAQLEKSRLLSDRFSAERPKGSFSTLEIQRTEQGDSAMYLCASSTPTSGTGETQYFGPGTRLLVL.

The V and J genes are TRBV5-4 and TRBJ2-3; D possibly corresponds to TRBD2 (6 bases). V was shortened by 0 bases and J by 1 base, with 9 bases between the two germline ends. This CDR3 is 15 amino acids long. CDR1 is SGHNT, CDR2 YYREEE, per germline (reference sequence). The CDR3 reads CASSLVASGTDTQYF. The CDR3 DNA reads TGTGCCAGCAGCTTGGTGGCTAGCGGCACAGATACGCAGTATTTT.

This chain connects TRBV6-5 to TRBJ2-7; 7 bases align to TRBD1. The germline V gene encodes CDR1 MNHEY and CDR2 SVGAGI. J lost 4 bases, V lost 6 bases, and 6 bases had no gene match. The CDR3 contains 13 residues. The CDR3 sequence: CASRTGQIYEQYF. CDR3 nucleotides: TGTGCCAGCAGAACGGGACAGATATACGAGCAGTACTTC.

Worth noting for this clone: A read error may produce the germline difference seen at one junction end. The chain couples TRBV28 to TRBJ2-1; either TRBD1 or TRBD2 may fit D (5 bases each). The CDR3 extends over 12 amino acids. The germline gives CDR1 MDHEN, CDR2 SYDVKM. CDR3 coding DNA: TGTGCCAGCCGAACAACTCGGGACGGTCTAATCTTC. Its protein is CASRTTRDGLIF.

This clone occurred once. The chain joins TRBV3-1 (or the pseudogene TRBV3-2) to TRBJ1-1; D might be TRBD1 (5 bases). The CDR3 has 14 residues. Trimming stripped 0 bases from V and 4 bases from J, with 9 bases between. Germline CDR1 reads LGHDT; CDR2 reads YNNKEL (reference sequence). This CDR3 reads CASSQDHGGTEAFF. In nucleotides, the CDR3 is TGTGCCAGCAGCCAAGATCACGGGGGCACTGAAGCTTTCTTT.

This clone was detected only a few times. V gene TRBV11-2 combines with J gene TRBJ2-7; D is perhaps TRBD1 (6 bases). Germline values: CDR1 SGHAT, CDR2 FQNNGV. V shed 5 bases and J shed 3 bases, with 14 bases lying between them. The CDR3 totals 14 residues. The CDR3 protein is CASSPLTGFYEQYF. The CDR3, as DNA: TGTGCCAGCAGCCCCTTGACAGGATTCTACGAGCAGTACTTC.

V is TRBV6-1 and J is TRBJ2-1, with D unresolved. V dropped 0 bases and J dropped 1 base, with 10 bases sitting between them. The CDR3 is 16 residues long. Germline V gives CDR1 MNHNS, CDR2 SASEGT. The CDR3 bases are TGTGCCAGCAGTGAAGCCTGGGTTGGGTCCTACAATGAGCAGTTCTTC. Translated, it gives CASSEAWVGSYNEQFF.

The chain joins TRBV28 to TRBJ1-2; 7 bases are shared with TRBD1. There are 16 residues in the CDR3. With 5 bases clipped from V and 2 bases from J, the junction kept 11 bases outside the gene matches. Looked up from germline, CDR1 is MDHEN and CDR2 is SYDVKM. This chain's CDR3 is CASSPTTGPQNYGYTF. The DNA of the CDR3 is TGTGCCAGCAGTCCAACGACAGGGCCCCAGAACTATGGCTACACCTTC.

V gene TRBV11-2 combines with J gene TRBJ1-3; 7 bases map to TRBD1. The CDR3 extends over 14 amino acids. In germline, CDR1 is SGHAT, CDR2 FQNNGV. The V segment lost 4 bases and the J segment 3 bases; nucleotides outside the gene matches: 3. The CDR3 sequence is CASSSGGRGNTIYF. CDR3 in DNA: TGTGCCAGCAGCTCAGGGGGGCGTGGAAACACCATATATTTT.

Comments on this clone: The sample carries other DNA sequences with the same CDR3. The chain has TRBV6-6 and TRBJ2-2; D may correspond to TRBD1 or TRBD2 (5 bases each). This CDR3 contains 13 residues. Per germline, CDR1 MNHNY and CDR2 SVGAGI (reference sequence). V shed 2 bases and J shed 5 bases, with 6 bases lying between them. Here the CDR3 DNA reads TGTGCCAGCAGTTACGGGGGTACCGGGGAGCTGTTTTTT. Amino acids: CASSYGGTGELFF.

The chain recombines TRBV5-4 with TRBJ2-7; maybe TRBD2 (6 bases). The germline V gene encodes CDR1 SGHNT and CDR2 YYREEE (reference sequence). Trimming took 6 bases from V and 0 from J, leaving 22 bases between them. The length of the CDR3 is 17 residues. The CDR3 DNA follows: TGTGCCAGCACCCTGGGGGGAGGCCGAGGGACCTCCTACGAGCAGTACTTC. Its translation: CASTLGGGRGTSYEQYF.

V is TRBV6-1 and J is TRBJ2-7; 11 bases are shared with TRBD1. CDR3 length equals 15 residues. The V and J ends lost 2 bases and 2 bases, in that order; junction bases with no gene match: 2. The germline V gene encodes CDR1 MNHNS and CDR2 SASEGT. The CDR3 is CASSEPGQGAYEQYF. The CDR3 coding sequence is TGTGCCAGCAGTGAACCGGGACAGGGGGCCTACGAGCAGTACTTC.

V is TRBV28 and J is TRBJ2-1, with 8 bases that match TRBD1. The CDR3 consists of 17 residues. V trimming: 4 bases; J trimming: 0 bases; junction bases outside the gene matches: 8. Germline V gene sequence: CDR1 MDHEN, CDR2 SYDVKM. CDR3 coding DNA: TGTGCCAGCAGTTCCCCCCGGACAGGGAGCTCCTACAATGAGCAGTTCTTC. Protein sequence: CASSSPRTGSSYNEQFF.

The chain is built from TRBV5-1 and TRBJ2-7; 12 bases map to TRBD2. V was clipped by 4 bases and J by 1 base; unmatched bases: 3. This CDR3 spans 15 amino acids. Germline values: CDR1 SGHRS, CDR2 YFSETQ. The CDR3 DNA follows: TGCGCCAGCAGCACCACTAGCGGGGGGTCCTACGAGCAGTACTTC. This sequence encodes CASSTTSGGSYEQYF.

This chain connects TRBV7-8 to TRBJ2-7, with TRBD1 matching 11 bases. V trimming: 1 base; J trimming: 1 base; junction bases outside the gene matches: 6. Germline loops: CDR1 SGHVS, CDR2 FQNEAQ. This CDR3 is 17 amino acids long. The CDR3 DNA reads as TGTGCCAGCAGCTTAGGTCTCGGACAGGGGGCATCCTACGAGCAGTACTTC. As protein: CASSLGLGQGASYEQYF.

The chain recombines TRBV19 with TRBJ2-1; 10 nucleotides match TRBD1. Germline CDR1 and CDR2: LNHDA and SQIVND (reference sequence). Unmatched junction bases numbered 7, after V lost 4 bases and J lost 7 bases. This CDR3 spans 15 amino acids. The CDR3 spells CASSTGTGVTNEQFF. The CDR3 DNA sequence: TGTGCCAGTAGTACCGGGACAGGGGTAACAAATGAGCAGTTCTTC.

The rearrangement joins TRBV6-5 to TRBJ1-1; 9 nucleotides match TRBD1. Trimming at V came to 5 bases and at J to 1 base, leaving 2 bases not matched to a gene. The CDR3 has 14 amino acids. The germline V gene has CDR1 MNHEY and CDR2 SVGAGI. For the CDR3, the DNA is TGTGCCAGCAGTAAGGGACAGGGGAACACTGAAGCTTTCTTT. It is translated as CASSKGQGNTEAFF.

The chain recombines TRBV3-1 (or the pseudogene TRBV3-2) with TRBJ2-7; the match to TRBD1 covers 9 bases. This CDR3 contains 16 residues. Germline CDR1 LGHDT, CDR2 YNNKEL (reference sequence). The V and J ends lost 1 base and 2 bases, in that order; junction bases with no gene match: 6. Here the CDR3 DNA reads TGTGCCAGCAGCCAAGGGACCGGACAGGGGACCTACGAGCAGTACTTC. Residues: CASSQGTGQGTYEQYF.

The chain couples TRBV19 to TRBJ1-2; D is undetermined. Looked up from germline, CDR1 is LNHDA and CDR2 is SQIVND (reference sequence). V gave up 6 bases and J gave up 7 bases, with 6 bases separating them. This CDR3 has 10 residues. The CDR3: CASRAGGYTF. DNA of the CDR3: TGTGCCAGTAGAGCCGGTGGCTACACCTTC.